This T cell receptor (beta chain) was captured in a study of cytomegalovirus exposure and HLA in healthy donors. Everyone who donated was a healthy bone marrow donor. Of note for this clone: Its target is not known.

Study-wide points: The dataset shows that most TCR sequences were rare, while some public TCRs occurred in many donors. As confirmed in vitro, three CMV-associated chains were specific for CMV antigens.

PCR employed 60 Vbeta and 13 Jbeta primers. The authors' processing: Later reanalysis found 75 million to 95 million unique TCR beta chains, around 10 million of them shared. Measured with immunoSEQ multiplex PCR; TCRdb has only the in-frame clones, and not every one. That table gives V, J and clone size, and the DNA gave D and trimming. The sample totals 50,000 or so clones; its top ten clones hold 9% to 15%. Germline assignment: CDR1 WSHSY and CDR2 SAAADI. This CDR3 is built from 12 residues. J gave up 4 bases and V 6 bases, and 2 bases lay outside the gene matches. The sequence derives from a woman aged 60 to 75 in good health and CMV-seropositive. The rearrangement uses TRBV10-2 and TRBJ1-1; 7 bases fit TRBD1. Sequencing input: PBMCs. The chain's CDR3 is CASSPGGTEAFF. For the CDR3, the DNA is TGCGCCAGCAGCCCAGGGGGCACTGAAGCTTTCTTT.